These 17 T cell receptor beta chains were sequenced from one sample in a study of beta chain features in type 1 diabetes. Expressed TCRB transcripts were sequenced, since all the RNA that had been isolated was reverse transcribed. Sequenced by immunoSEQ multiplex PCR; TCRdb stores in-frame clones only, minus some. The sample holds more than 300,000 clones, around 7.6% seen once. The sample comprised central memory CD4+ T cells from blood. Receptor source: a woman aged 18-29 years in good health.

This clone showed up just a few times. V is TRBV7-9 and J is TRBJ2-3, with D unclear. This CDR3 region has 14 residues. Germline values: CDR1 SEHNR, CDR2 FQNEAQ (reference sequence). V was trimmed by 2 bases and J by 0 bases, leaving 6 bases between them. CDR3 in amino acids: CASSLTFSTDTQYF. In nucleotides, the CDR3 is TGTGCCAGCAGCTTAACTTTTAGCACAGATACGCAGTATTTT.

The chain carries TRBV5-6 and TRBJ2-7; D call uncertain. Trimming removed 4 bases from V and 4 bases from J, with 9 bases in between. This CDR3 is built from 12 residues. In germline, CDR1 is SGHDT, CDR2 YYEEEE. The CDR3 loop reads CASSAPGYEQYF. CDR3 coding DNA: TGTGCCAGCAGCGCTCCCGGGTACGAGCAGTACTTC.

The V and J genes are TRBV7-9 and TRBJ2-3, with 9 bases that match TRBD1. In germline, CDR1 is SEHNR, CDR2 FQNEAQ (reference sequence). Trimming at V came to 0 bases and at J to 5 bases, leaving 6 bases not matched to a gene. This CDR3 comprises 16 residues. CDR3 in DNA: TGTGCCAGCAGCTTAGCCCGGACAGGGGTAGTAGATACGCAGTATTTT. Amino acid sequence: CASSLARTGVVDTQYF.

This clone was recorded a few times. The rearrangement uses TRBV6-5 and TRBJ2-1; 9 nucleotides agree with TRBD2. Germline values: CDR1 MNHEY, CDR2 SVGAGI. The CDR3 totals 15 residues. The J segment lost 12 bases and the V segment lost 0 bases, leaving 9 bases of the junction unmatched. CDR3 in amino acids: CASSYSGGRAVGQFF. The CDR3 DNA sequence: TGTGCCAGCAGTTACTCTGGCGGGAGGGCCGTGGGGCAGTTCTTC.

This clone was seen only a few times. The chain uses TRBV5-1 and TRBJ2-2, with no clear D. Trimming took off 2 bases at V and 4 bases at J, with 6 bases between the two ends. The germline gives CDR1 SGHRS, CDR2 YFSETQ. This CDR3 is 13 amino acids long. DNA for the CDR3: TGCGCCAGCAGCTTTGGAACCACCGGGGAGCTGTTTTTT. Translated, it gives CASSFGTTGELFF.

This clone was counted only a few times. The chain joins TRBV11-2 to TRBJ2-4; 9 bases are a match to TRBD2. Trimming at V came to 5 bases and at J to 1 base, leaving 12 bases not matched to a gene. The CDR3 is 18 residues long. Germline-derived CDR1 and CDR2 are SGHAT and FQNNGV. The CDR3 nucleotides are TGTGCCAGCAGCCCCCGGGCGGGAGGGCCAGGGGCCAAAAACATTCAGTACTTC. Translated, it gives CASSPRAGGPGAKNIQYF. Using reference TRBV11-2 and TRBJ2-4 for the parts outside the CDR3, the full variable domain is EAGVAQSPRYKIIEKRQSVAFWCNPISGHATLYWYQQILGQGPKLLIQFQNNGVVDDSQLPKDRFSAERLKGVDSTLKIQPAKLEDSAVYLCASSPRAGGPGAKNIQYFGAGTRLSVL.

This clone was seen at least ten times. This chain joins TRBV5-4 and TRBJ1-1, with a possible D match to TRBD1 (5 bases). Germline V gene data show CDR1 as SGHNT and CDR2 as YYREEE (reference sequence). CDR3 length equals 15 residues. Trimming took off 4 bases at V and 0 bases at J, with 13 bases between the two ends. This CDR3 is CASSLDTPMNTEAFF. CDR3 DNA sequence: TGTGCCAGCAGCCTGGACACGCCGATGAACACTGAAGCTTTCTTT.

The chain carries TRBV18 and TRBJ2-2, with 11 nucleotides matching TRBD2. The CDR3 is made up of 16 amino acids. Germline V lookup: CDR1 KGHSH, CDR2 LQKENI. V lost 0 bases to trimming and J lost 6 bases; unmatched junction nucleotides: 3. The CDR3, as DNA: TGTGCCAGCTCACCACCGGAACTAGCGGGAGCCGGGGAGCTGTTTTTT. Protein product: CASSPPELAGAGELFF. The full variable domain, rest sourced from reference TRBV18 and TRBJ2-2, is NAGVMQNPRHLVRRRGQEARLRCSPMKGHSHVYWYRQLPEEGLKFMVYLQKENIIDESGMPKERFSAEFPKEGPSILRIQQVVRGDSAAYFCASSPPELAGAGELFFGEGSRLTVL.

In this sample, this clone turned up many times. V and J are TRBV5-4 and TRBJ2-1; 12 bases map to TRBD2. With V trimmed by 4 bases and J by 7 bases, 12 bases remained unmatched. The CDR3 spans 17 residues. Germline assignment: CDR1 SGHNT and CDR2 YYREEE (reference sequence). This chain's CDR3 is CASSHASGRAGANEQFF. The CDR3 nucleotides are TGTGCCAGCAGCCACGCTAGCGGGAGGGCCGGTGCGAATGAGCAGTTCTTC. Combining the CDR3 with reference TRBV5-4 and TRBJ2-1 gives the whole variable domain ETGVTQSPTHLIKTRGQQVTLRCSSQSGHNTVSWYQQALGQGPQFIFQYYREEENGRGNFPPRFSGLQFPNYSSELNVNALELDDSALYLCASSHASGRAGANEQFFGPGTRLTVL.

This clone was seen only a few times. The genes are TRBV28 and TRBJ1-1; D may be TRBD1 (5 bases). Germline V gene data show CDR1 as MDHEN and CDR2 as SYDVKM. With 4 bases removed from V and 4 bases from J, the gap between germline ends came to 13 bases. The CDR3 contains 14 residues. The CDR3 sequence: CASSSPGGVTEAFF. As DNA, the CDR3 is TGTGCCAGCAGTTCCCCGGGGGGTGTCACTGAAGCTTTCTTT.

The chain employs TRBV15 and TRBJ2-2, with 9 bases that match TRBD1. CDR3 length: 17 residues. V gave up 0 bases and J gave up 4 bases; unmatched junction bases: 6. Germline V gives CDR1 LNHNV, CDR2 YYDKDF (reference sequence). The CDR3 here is CATSRDRGTGTTGELFF. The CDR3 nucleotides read TGTGCCACCAGCAGAGACCGTGGGACAGGGACCACCGGGGAGCTGTTTTTT.

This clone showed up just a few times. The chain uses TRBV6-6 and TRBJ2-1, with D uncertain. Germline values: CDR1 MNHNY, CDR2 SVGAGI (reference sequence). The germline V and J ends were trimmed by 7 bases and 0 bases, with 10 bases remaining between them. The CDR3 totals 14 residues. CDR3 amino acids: CASIDDDSYNEQFF. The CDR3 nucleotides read TGTGCCAGCATCGATGACGACTCCTACAATGAGCAGTTCTTC.

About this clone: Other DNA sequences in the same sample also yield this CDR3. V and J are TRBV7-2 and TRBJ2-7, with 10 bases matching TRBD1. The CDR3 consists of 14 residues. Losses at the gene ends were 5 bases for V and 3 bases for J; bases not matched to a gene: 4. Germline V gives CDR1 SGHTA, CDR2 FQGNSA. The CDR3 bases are TGTGCCAGCAGCCCTAGGACAGGGGGCTACGAGCAGTACTTC. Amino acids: CASSPRTGGYEQYF.

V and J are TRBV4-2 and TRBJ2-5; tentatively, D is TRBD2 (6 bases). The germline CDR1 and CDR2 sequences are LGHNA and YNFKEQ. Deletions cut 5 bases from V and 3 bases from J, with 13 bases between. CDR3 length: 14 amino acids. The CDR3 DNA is TGTGCCAGCAGCTTCGGGCAGCGGGAAGAGACCCAGTACTTC. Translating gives CASSFGQREETQYF.

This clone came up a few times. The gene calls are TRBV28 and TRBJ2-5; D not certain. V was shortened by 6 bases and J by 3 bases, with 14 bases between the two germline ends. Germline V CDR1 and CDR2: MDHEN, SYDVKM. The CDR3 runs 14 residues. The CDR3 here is CASSPGQIKETQYF. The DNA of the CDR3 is TGTGCCAGCAGCCCTGGTCAGATAAAAGAGACCCAGTACTTC.

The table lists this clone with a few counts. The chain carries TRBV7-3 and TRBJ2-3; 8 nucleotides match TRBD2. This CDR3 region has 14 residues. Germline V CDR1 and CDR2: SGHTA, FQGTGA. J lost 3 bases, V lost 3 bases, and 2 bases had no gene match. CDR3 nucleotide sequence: TGTGCCAGCAGCTTCGGGAGGGAAACAGATACGCAGTATTTT. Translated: CASSFGRETDTQYF.

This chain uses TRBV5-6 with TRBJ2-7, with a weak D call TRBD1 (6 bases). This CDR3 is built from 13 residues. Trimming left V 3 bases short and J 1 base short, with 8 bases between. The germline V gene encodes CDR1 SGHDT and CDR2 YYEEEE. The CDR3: CASSSGHSYEQYF. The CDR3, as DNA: TGTGCCAGCAGCTCGGGACATTCCTACGAGCAGTACTTC.